The clone carrying this TCR beta chain was found once. The record originates from a study of Tregs in tolerant kidney transplant recipients. The CDR3 runs to 14 residues. V was clipped by 3 bases and J by 5 bases; unmatched bases: 5. In germline, CDR1 is SGDLS, CDR2 YYNGEE. The repertoire was sequenced with immunoSEQ multiplex PCR; TCRdb's copy has only in-frame clones and lacks some. This table has some 240,000 clones, roughly 80% appearing once. The sample comprised CD4+ T cells from blood. The genes are TRBV9 and TRBJ2-3; 8 bases line up with TRBD1. This sequence was found in a human donor in good health. For the CDR3, the DNA is TGTGCCAGCAGCGGCCAGGGGGCTGAAGATACGCAGTATTTT. Translation: CASSGQGAEDTQYF.